A single sample is the source of the 27 T cell receptor beta chains below, sequenced in a study of metastatic and nonmetastatic thyroid tumors. Until they underwent thyroid surgery, no patient had received any treatment. TCRdb reanalyzed the PCR reads with MiXCR. The table lists approximately 42,000 clones, 20% to 25% of them singletons, with roughly 15% in the top ten. Sequences were obtained from tumor tissue. Every receptor here comes from a female donor with papillary thyroid cancer or a benign thyroid nodule (not recorded which). Some clones in this sample may be carry-over from other donors' samples.

J is TRBJ2-1 and V is TRBV20-1; D not resolved. This CDR3 has 13 amino acids. Trimming pared 2 bases from V and 5 bases from J, leaving 10 bases between. The germline gives CDR1 DFQATT, CDR2 SNEGSKA (reference sequence). CDR3 in DNA: TGCAGTGCTAGACGCCCGGTCGACAATGAGCAGTTCTTC. Translation: CSARRPVDNEQFF.

The table lists this clone with many counts. The genes are TRBV5-1 and TRBJ1-1, with TRBD1 as a possible D gene (6 bases). The V gene lost 4 bases and the J gene lost 5 bases, with 18 bases spanning the gap. The CDR3 has 15 residues. Germline V gives CDR1 SGHRS, CDR2 YFSETQ. DNA for the CDR3: TGCGCCAGCAGCGATTTAACAGGGAGAGGGACTGAAGCTTTCTTT. Translation: CASSDLTGRGTEAFF.

This clone was seen ten or more times. V and J are TRBV5-1 and TRBJ2-5, with TRBD2 identical over 12 bases. In germline, CDR1 is SGHRS, CDR2 YFSETQ. The V and J ends lost 4 bases and 5 bases, in that order; junction bases with no gene match: 6. The CDR3 has 15 residues. DNA for the CDR3: TGCGCCAGCAGCCCTTGGACTAGCGGGGTTGAGACCCAGTACTTC. Translating it yields CASSPWTSGVETQYF.

This rearrangement joins TRBV30 to TRBJ2-1, with 10 bases identical to TRBD2. Germline CDR1 is GTSNPN and CDR2 is SVGIG (reference sequence). J was trimmed by 5 bases and V by 2 bases; bases with no gene match: 9. The CDR3 runs to 16 residues. CDR3 residues: CAWSSYSSGRDNEQFF. In nucleotides, the CDR3 is TGTGCCTGGAGTTCCTACTCTAGCGGGAGAGACAATGAGCAGTTCTTC.

This sequence joins TRBV10-3 and TRBJ2-7; 7 bases match TRBD2. The germline CDR1 and CDR2 sequences are ENHRY and SYGVKD. The CDR3 totals 18 residues. V trimming: 7 bases; J trimming: 4 bases; junction bases outside the gene matches: 22. The CDR3 sequence: CAIIVRERLAGGRYEQYF. CDR3 nucleotides: TGTGCCATCATTGTAAGGGAGAGACTAGCCGGGGGGAGGTACGAGCAGTACTTC.

This chain joins TRBV3-1 and TRBJ2-7; 7 nucleotides match TRBD1. Germline CDR1 LGHDT, CDR2 YNNKEL (reference sequence). V was pared by 2 bases and J by 8 bases, with 6 bases of the junction left unmatched. The CDR3 contains 13 residues. DNA of the CDR3: TGTGCCAGCAGCCAAAAGGGGACAGCGAAGCAGTACTTC. Encoded protein: CASSQKGTAKQYF.

This clone was observed many times. A much larger clone lies a single base off, so this may be a read error. For the CDR3, the DNA is TGTGTCAGCAGCCAGGACAGGGCCTACGAGCAGTACTTC. Amino acid sequence: CVSSQDRAYEQYF. V and J are TRBV3-1 and TRBJ2-7; 8 nucleotides match TRBD1. Germline lookup yields CDR1 LGHDT and CDR2 YNNKEL (reference sequence). The CDR3 length is 13 residues.

This clone was observed many times. V usage is TRBV13 and J usage is TRBJ2-7, with 10 bases that match TRBD2. CDR3 size: 15 residues. CDR1 is PRHDT and CDR2 is FYEKMQ in the germline V gene (reference sequence). The ends lost 2 bases at V and 0 bases at J; junction bases unmatched: 1. CDR3 DNA: TGTGCCAGCAGCTTAAGCGGGAGGGCCTCCTACGAGCAGTACTTC. Protein: CASSLSGRASYEQYF.

CDR3 loop: CASSYDREGQETQYF. The CDR3, as DNA: TGTGCCAGCAGCTACGACAGGGAGGGACAGGAGACCCAGTACTTC. J is TRBJ2-5 and V is TRBV11-1; D possibly uses TRBD1 or TRBD2 (7 bases each). The length of the CDR3 is 15 residues. The germline gives CDR1 SGHAT, CDR2 FQDESV (reference sequence). V was cut by 4 bases and J by 5 bases, with 17 bases left in between.

The V gene is TRBV5-8, the J gene TRBJ2-7, with TRBD1 as a possible D gene (5 bases). The germline CDR1 and CDR2 sequences are SGHTS and YDEGEE. V shed 4 bases and J shed 6 bases, with 11 bases lying between them. The CDR3 spans 12 residues. For the CDR3, the DNA is TGTGCCAGCAGCAGCAGGGTATCCGAGCAGTACTTC. Amino acids: CASSSRVSEQYF.

The chain joins TRBV20-1 to TRBJ2-7; D could derive from TRBD1 or TRBD2 (5 bases each). The CDR3 spans 14 residues. The germline V and J ends were trimmed by 3 bases and 2 bases, with 14 bases remaining between them. CDR1 and CDR2 (germline): DFQATT, SNEGSKA (reference sequence). This CDR3 is CSARGPFRPYEQYF. Here the CDR3 DNA reads TGCAGTGCTAGGGGACCCTTTCGTCCCTACGAGCAGTACTTC.

A few counts support this clone. The gene calls are TRBV28 and TRBJ2-5; possibly TRBD2 for D (6 bases). This CDR3 comprises 16 residues. CDR1 and CDR2 from the germline V gene are MDHEN and SYDVKM. With 3 bases removed from V and 5 bases from J, the gap between germline ends came to 19 bases. Written as DNA, the CDR3 is TGTGCCAGCAGTTTTCAGGACTATGTGGAGAGGGAGACCCAGTACTTC. This gives the protein CASSFQDYVERETQYF. Drawing the rest from reference TRBV28 and TRBJ2-5, the complete variable domain is DVKVTQSSRYLVKRTGEKVFLECVQDMDHENMFWYRQDPGLGLRLIYFSYDVKMKEKGDIPEGYSVSREKKERFSLILESASTNQTSMYLCASSFQDYVERETQYFGPGTRLLVL.

In regard to this clone: Germline and junction disagree at one end, which may indicate a read error. Written as DNA, the CDR3 is TGCGCCAGCAGCTCGGGGGGCAGTGGCACAGATACGCAGTACTTT. It specifies CASSSGGSGTDTQYF. The gene calls are TRBV5-1 and TRBJ2-3, with D possibly matching TRBD2 (7 bases). The CDR3 extends over 15 amino acids. Germline V CDR1 and CDR2: SGHRS, YFSETQ.

This clone was counted ten times or more. This chain uses TRBV5-4 with TRBJ1-2, with 10 bases lining up with TRBD1. Germline CDR1 and CDR2: SGHNT and YYREEE (reference sequence). This CDR3 region has 15 residues. J was trimmed by 6 bases and V by 4 bases; bases with no gene match: 9. The DNA for the CDR3 is TGTGCCAGCAGCCAGGCCGGGACAGGGGCAAATGGCTACACCTTC. This gives the protein CASSQAGTGANGYTF.

The rearrangement uses TRBV2 and TRBJ2-5; 7 bases line up with TRBD1. The CDR3 consists of 13 residues. With V trimmed by 10 bases and J by 4 bases, 9 bases remained unmatched. The germline CDR1 and CDR2 sequences are SNHLY and FYNNEI. CDR3 DNA sequence: TGTGCCACCCAGGGGACAGACCTAGAGACCCAGTACTTC. It encodes CATQGTDLETQYF.

V usage is TRBV27 and J usage is TRBJ2-1; D may be TRBD2 (6 bases). The CDR3 runs 13 residues. CDR1 and CDR2 from the germline V gene are MNHEY and SMNVEV (reference sequence). Trimming took off 2 bases at V and 11 bases at J, with 13 bases between the two ends. This chain's CDR3 is CASSLNVAEKQFF. The CDR3 DNA sequence: TGTGCCAGCAGTTTAAATGTAGCGGAGAAGCAGTTCTTC.

The chain couples TRBV6-5 to TRBJ1-1, with D unclear. Trimming pared 0 bases from V and 4 bases from J, leaving 6 bases between. The germline gives CDR1 MNHEY, CDR2 SVGAGI. This CDR3 has 13 residues. The DNA for the CDR3 is TGTGCCAGCAGTTACTCTGCGGGCACTGAAGCTTTCTTT. Translated: CASSYSAGTEAFF.

In regard to this clone: Germline is not matched at one junction end, which may reflect a read error. Other DNA sequences in the sample encode the same CDR3. This chain links TRBV6-4 with TRBJ1-2, with D perhaps matching TRBD1 (6 bases). CDR3 length equals 14 residues. Germline V gene sequence: CDR1 MRHNA, CDR2 SNTAGT. Here the CDR3 reads CASSATGSGDGYTF. For the CDR3, the DNA is TGTGCCAGCAGTGCAACAGGGAGTGGGGATGGATACACCTTC.

This rearrangement joins TRBV6-1 to TRBJ2-7; 8 positions agree with TRBD1. The germline V gene encodes CDR1 MNHNS and CDR2 SASEGT. The CDR3 is 15 residues long. V shed 2 bases and J 2 bases; nucleotides not matched to a gene: 5. CDR3 DNA sequence: TGTGCCAGCAGTGAATCAGGGACAGGCGCCTACGAGCAGTACTTC. Its translation: CASSESGTGAYEQYF.

At least ten counts were recorded for this clone. This sample also contains other DNA sequences that code for the same CDR3. The chain employs TRBV10-1 and TRBJ1-2; D is unclear. CDR3 size: 13 residues. The ends were cut back, 0 bases at V and 2 bases at J, with 4 bases in the middle. CDR1 and CDR2 (germline): WNHNN, SYGVQD (reference sequence). As DNA, the CDR3 is TGCGCCAGCAGTGAGTCGGTCAACTATGGCTACACCTTC. Translation: CASSESVNYGYTF.

This clone was counted only a few times. One base away lies a much larger clone, so this may be a sequencing read error. Because it lacks the conserved phenylalanine or tryptophan at the end, this CDR3 is likely a read error. The limits of the CDR3 on the DNA are not certain, so only TCRdb's listed CDR3 is given. The genes are TRBV7-2 and TRBJ1-2; the DNA was not compared with TRBD1, the D call given in the table. Germline CDR1 is SGHTA and CDR2 is FQGNSA. Including both end residues, the CDR3 is 13 amino acids long. CDR3 loop: CASSPTGYDGCTL.

The V gene is TRBV18, the J gene TRBJ2-7; 8 bases map to TRBD2. CDR1 and CDR2 from the germline V gene are KGHSH and LQKENI. The CDR3 runs 15 residues. V shed 0 bases and J 2 bases; nucleotides not matched to a gene: 3. The CDR3 nucleotides are TGTGCCAGCTCACCACCGAGCGGGAGCACCTACGAGCAGTACTTC. It codes for CASSPPSGSTYEQYF.

Ten or more counts support this clone. V gene TRBV20-1 combines with J gene TRBJ2-1; 10 bases agree with TRBD2. This CDR3 contains 14 residues. Germline CDR1 DFQATT, CDR2 SNEGSKA (reference sequence). Unmatched junction bases numbered 3, after V lost 5 bases and J lost 2 bases. The CDR3 loop is CSAATSGPYNEQFF. The CDR3, as DNA: TGCAGTGCTGCGACTAGCGGGCCCTACAATGAGCAGTTCTTC.

V usage is TRBV30 and J usage is TRBJ2-1, with D possibly TRBD1 on 6 matching bases. Germline V CDR1 and CDR2: GTSNPN, SVGIG (reference sequence). This CDR3 region has 13 residues. V lost 4 bases, J lost 8 bases, and 15 bases lay in between. CDR3 coding DNA: TGTGCCTGGACGGGACATAGTGGCGATGAGCAGTTCTTC. Amino acid sequence: CAWTGHSGDEQFF.

Note on this clone: One base away lies a much larger clone, so this may be a sequencing read error. V gene TRBV2 combines with J gene TRBJ2-4, with D perhaps matching TRBD2 (5 bases). Germline CDR1 SNHLY, CDR2 FYNNEI. CDR3 length: 17 amino acids. Trimming removed 5 bases at V and 0 bases at J, with 17 bases between. The CDR3 protein is CASSPDEGTLAKNIQYF. CDR3 coding DNA: TGTGCCAGCAGTCCCGATGAGGGCACCCTAGCCAAAAACATTCAGTACTTC.

This clone has ten or more counts. The DNA of the CDR3 is TGCGCCAGCAGCTTGGCGGACTATGGCTACACCTTC. Translating it yields CASSLADYGYTF. V and J are TRBV5-1 and TRBJ1-2; no reliable D call. The CDR3 has 12 residues. Germline lookup yields CDR1 SGHRS and CDR2 YFSETQ. With 0 bases removed from V and 3 bases from J, the gap between germline ends came to 3 bases. Drawing the rest from reference TRBV5-1 and TRBJ1-2, the complete variable domain is KAGVTQTPRYLIKTRGQQVTLSCSPISGHRSVSWYQQTPGQGLQFLFEYFSETQRNKGNFPGRFSGRQFSNSRSEMNVSTLELGDSALYLCASSLADYGYTFGSGTRLTVV.

The genes are TRBV11-3 and TRBJ2-1, with 7 bases identical to TRBD1. The CDR3 covers 14 residues. V shed 4 bases and J 4 bases; nucleotides not matched to a gene: 4. Germline lookup yields CDR1 SGHNT and CDR2 YENEEA. The CDR3 loop is CASSWGQTYNEQFF. CDR3 bases: TGTGCCAGCAGCTGGGGACAGACTTACAATGAGCAGTTCTTC.